The 14 T cell receptor beta chains reported below all come from one sample, sequenced in a study of OX40 agonist ivuxolimab in advanced cancers. Measured with immunoSEQ multiplex PCR; TCRdb has only the in-frame clones, and not every one. Altogether around 62,000 clones are present, around 80% being singletons, with the ten largest covering 5% to 6%. Sequencing used CD4+ or CD8+ T cells sorted from blood, obtained in a trial of the OX40 agonist ivuxolimab. The receptor source for this set is an adult with an advanced solid tumor such as melanoma, head and neck, liver or kidney cancer.

The chain links TRBV27 to TRBJ2-3; 8 bases are a match to TRBD2. The CDR3 totals 16 residues. Trimming took 3 bases from V and 3 from J; bases not matched to a gene: 8. Germline loops: CDR1 MNHEY, CDR2 SMNVEV (reference sequence). The CDR3 loop is CASSLLPSGGTDTQYF. CDR3 DNA: TGTGCCAGCAGTTTGTTGCCGAGCGGGGGAACAGATACGCAGTATTTT.

V gene TRBV10-2 combines with J gene TRBJ1-1, with D unclear. This CDR3 has 13 amino acids. The V and J ends lost 4 bases and 2 bases respectively, with 8 bases between them. CDR1 and CDR2 from the germline V gene are WSHSY and SAAADI. The CDR3 here is CASSVLGNTEAFF. The DNA for the CDR3 is TGCGCCAGCAGTGTGCTGGGTAACACTGAAGCTTTCTTT.

On this clone itself: An end of the junction differs from the germline gene, which may be a read error. The gene calls are TRBV28 and TRBJ2-5; D ambiguous. CDR3 length: 14 amino acids. Germline V gives CDR1 MDHEN, CDR2 SYDVKM. CDR3 in amino acids: CASSVLINQETQYF. The CDR3 bases are TGTGCCAGCAGTGTCTTAATAAACCAGGAGACCCAGTACTTC.

This clone was picked up one time. The CDR3 DNA follows: TGTGCCAGCAGCCTAGATAACTACGAGCAGTACTTC. Translated: CASSLDNYEQYF. The rearrangement uses TRBV5-5 and TRBJ2-7, with D uncertain. V was shortened by 4 bases and J by 3 bases, with 8 bases between the two germline ends. The V gene's germline CDR1 is SGHKS and CDR2 YYEKEE (reference sequence). CDR3 length: 12 residues.

The rearrangement uses TRBV2 and TRBJ1-5, with 9 positions matching TRBD1. V shed 5 bases, J shed 1 base, and the junction held 12 bases outside the gene matches. The CDR3 covers 18 residues. Germline lookup yields CDR1 SNHLY and CDR2 FYNNEI. Written as DNA, the CDR3 is TGTGCCAGCAGTCCAACCGGGACAGGGCTTGGCAGCAATCAGCCCCAGCATTTT. Its translation: CASSPTGTGLGSNQPQHF.

The rearrangement links TRBV10-1 to TRBJ2-3; a possible D gene is TRBD1 (5 bases). Germline V gene sequence: CDR1 WNHNN, CDR2 SYGVQD (reference sequence). The length of the CDR3 is 15 residues. Trimming cost V 10 bases and J 4 bases, with 21 bases left between them. CDR3 residues: CATSNRQRVSDTQYF. As DNA, the CDR3 is TGCGCCACCTCGAACCGACAGCGAGTCTCAGATACGCAGTATTTT.

This chain links TRBV19 with TRBJ2-1; the D gene is possibly TRBD1 (5 bases). CDR3 length: 13 residues. Germline V gives CDR1 LNHDA, CDR2 SQIVND (reference sequence). V lost 5 bases and J lost 9, with 14 bases in between. Written as DNA, the CDR3 is TGTGCCAGTAGTCTCGACAGATTCGGTGAGCAGTTCTTC. Translating it yields CASSLDRFGEQFF. Variable domain in full (rest from reference TRBV19 and TRBJ2-1): DGGITQSPKYLFRKEGQNVTLSCEQNLNHDAMYWYRQDPGQGLRLIYYSQIVNDFQKGDIAEGYSVSREKKESFPLTVTSAQKNPTAFYLCASSLDRFGEQFFGPGTRLTVL.

The J gene is TRBJ2-4, the V gene TRBV7-2, with a weak D call TRBD2 (7 bases). The CDR3 is 18 amino acids. V was clipped by 1 base and J by 3 bases, with 19 bases between them. Germline lookup yields CDR1 SGHTA and CDR2 FQGNSA. CDR3: CASSLVGGARDSKNIQYF. In DNA, the CDR3 is TGTGCCAGCAGCTTAGTGGGGGGGGCACGAGATAGCAAAAACATTCAGTACTTC. Together with reference TRBV7-2 and TRBJ2-4, the CDR3 gives the full variable domain: GAGVSQSPSNKVTEKGKDVELRCDPISGHTALYWYRQSLGQGLEFLIYFQGNSAPDKSGLPSDRFSAERTGGSVSTLTIQRTQQEDSAVYLCASSLVGGARDSKNIQYFGAGTRLSVL.

The chain couples TRBV7-9 to TRBJ2-7, with 8 positions matching TRBD2. The CDR3 runs to 14 residues. The V segment lost 5 bases and the J segment 4 bases; nucleotides outside the gene matches: 7. Per the germline V gene, CDR1 is SEHNR and CDR2 is FQNEAQ (reference sequence). The CDR3 reads CASSPSGRRYEQYF. CDR3 DNA sequence: TGTGCCAGCAGCCCTAGCGGGCGGAGGTACGAGCAGTACTTC.

CDR3 sequence (DNA): TGTGCCAGCAGAAACCATCCAAGGACCCCTTCCACGGATACGCAGTATTTT. Translated, it gives CASRNHPRTPSTDTQYF. The V and J genes are TRBV2 and TRBJ2-3; D gene ambiguous. From germline, CDR1 is SNHLY and CDR2 FYNNEI. The germline V and J ends were trimmed by 6 bases and 6 bases, with 25 bases remaining between them. The CDR3 sequence is 17 residues long.

The V and J genes are TRBV15 and TRBJ1-2, with a possible D match to TRBD1 (6 bases). There are 16 residues in the CDR3. V lost 0 bases, J lost 8 bases, and 19 bases lay in between. Germline V gives CDR1 LNHNV, CDR2 YYDKDF (reference sequence). The CDR3 nucleotides are TGTGCCACCAGCAGAGATACGACGCGGGGGGCGCGAGGCTACACCTTC. Encoded protein: CATSRDTTRGARGYTF. Using reference TRBV15 and TRBJ1-2 for the parts outside the CDR3, the full variable domain is DAMVIQNPRYQVTQFGKPVTLSCSQTLNHNVMYWYQQKSSQAPKLLFHYYDKDFNNEADTPDNFQSRRPNTSFCFLDIRSPGLGDTAMYLCATSRDTTRGARGYTFGSGTRLTVV.

V is TRBV4-3 and J is TRBJ2-7, with TRBD2 identical over 8 bases. Germline lookup yields CDR1 LGHNA and CDR2 YSLEER. CDR3 length: 17 amino acids. Unmatched junction bases numbered 11, after V lost 0 bases and J lost 4 bases. CDR3 loop: CASSQDLPSGRRYEQYF. DNA for the CDR3: TGCGCCAGCAGCCAAGATCTACCCAGCGGGAGAAGGTACGAGCAGTACTTC.

CDR3 sequence reads: CASSQEAASYNEQFF. The CDR3 region has the DNA TGCGCCAGCAGCCAGGAGGCGGCCTCCTACAATGAGCAGTTCTTC. V gene TRBV4-3 combines with J gene TRBJ2-1, with D perhaps TRBD2 (5 bases). This CDR3 contains 15 residues. Trimming took off 3 bases at V and 0 bases at J, with 9 bases between the two ends. Germline values: CDR1 LGHNA, CDR2 YSLEER.

This CDR3 reads CASSPHDSVLEQYF. DNA of the CDR3: TGCGCCAGCTCACCCCATGACAGCGTTCTGGAGCAGTACTTC. V gene TRBV4-1 combines with J gene TRBJ2-7; TRBD1 might be the D (5 bases). The V gene lost 8 bases and the J gene lost 7 bases, with 21 bases spanning the gap. Per germline, CDR1 MGHRA and CDR2 YSYEKL. The CDR3 consists of 14 residues.